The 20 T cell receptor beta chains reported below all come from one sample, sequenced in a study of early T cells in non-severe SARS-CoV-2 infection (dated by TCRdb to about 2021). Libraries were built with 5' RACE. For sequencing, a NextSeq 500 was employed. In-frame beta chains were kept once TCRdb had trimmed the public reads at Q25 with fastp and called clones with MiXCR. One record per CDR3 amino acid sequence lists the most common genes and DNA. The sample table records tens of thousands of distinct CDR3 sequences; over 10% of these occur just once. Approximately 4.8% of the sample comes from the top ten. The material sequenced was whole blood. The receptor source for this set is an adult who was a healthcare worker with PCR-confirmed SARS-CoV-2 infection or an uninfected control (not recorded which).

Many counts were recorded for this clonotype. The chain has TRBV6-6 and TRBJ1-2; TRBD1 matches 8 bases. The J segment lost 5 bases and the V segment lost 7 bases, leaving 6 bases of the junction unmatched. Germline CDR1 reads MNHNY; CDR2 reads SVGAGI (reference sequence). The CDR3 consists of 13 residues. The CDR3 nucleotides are TGTGCCAGCACCCTAGACAGGGGTTATGGCTACACCTTC. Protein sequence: CASTLDRGYGYTF.

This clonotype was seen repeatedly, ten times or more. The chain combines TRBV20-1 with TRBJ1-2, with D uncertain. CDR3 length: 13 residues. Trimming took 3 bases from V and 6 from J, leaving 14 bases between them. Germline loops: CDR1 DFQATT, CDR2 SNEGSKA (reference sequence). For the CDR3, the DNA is TGCAGTGCTAGCGGGGAATTCGACCATGGCTACACCTTC. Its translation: CSASGEFDHGYTF.

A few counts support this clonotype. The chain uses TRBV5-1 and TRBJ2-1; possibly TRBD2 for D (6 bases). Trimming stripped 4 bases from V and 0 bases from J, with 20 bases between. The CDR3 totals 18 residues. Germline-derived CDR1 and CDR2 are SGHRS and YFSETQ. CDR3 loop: CASSAMGLPKYSYNEQFF. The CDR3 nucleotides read TGCGCCAGCAGCGCAATGGGACTCCCGAAATACTCCTACAATGAGCAGTTCTTC.

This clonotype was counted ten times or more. Here the CDR3 reads CASSPPPRTGAEQYF. The CDR3 DNA reads as TGTGCCAGCTCACCACCTCCCAGGACAGGGGCCGAGCAGTACTTC. The chain recombines TRBV18 with TRBJ2-7, with TRBD1 matching over 9 bases. V was pared by 0 bases and J by 6 bases, with 6 bases of the junction left unmatched. Germline V CDR1 and CDR2: KGHSH, LQKENI. The CDR3 totals 15 residues.

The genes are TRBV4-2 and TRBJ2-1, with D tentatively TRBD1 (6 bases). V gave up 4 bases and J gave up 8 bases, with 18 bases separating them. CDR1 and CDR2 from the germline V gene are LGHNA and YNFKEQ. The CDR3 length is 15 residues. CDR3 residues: CASSLRAQGTDEQFF. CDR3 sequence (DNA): TGTGCCAGCAGCCTTCGAGCGCAGGGGACGGATGAGCAGTTCTTC.

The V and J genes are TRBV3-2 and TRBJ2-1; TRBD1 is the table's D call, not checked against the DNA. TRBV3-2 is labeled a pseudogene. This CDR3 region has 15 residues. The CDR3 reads CASSLTTGGDNEQFF. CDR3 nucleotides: TGTGCCAGCAGCCTCACGACAGGGGGGGATAATGAGCAGTTCTTC.

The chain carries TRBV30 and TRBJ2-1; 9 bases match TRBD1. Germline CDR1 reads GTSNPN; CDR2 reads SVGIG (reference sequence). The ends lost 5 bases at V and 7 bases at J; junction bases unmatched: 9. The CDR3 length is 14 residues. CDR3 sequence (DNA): TGTGCCTGGGATCCGGGACAGGGAGTAAATGAGCAGTTCTTC. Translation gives CAWDPGQGVNEQFF.

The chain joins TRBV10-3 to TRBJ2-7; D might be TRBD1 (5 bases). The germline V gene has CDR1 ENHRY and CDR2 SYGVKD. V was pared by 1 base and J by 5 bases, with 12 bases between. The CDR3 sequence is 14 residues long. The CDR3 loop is CAISELGVFDEQYF. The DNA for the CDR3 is TGTGCCATCAGTGAGTTAGGGGTATTCGACGAGCAGTACTTC.

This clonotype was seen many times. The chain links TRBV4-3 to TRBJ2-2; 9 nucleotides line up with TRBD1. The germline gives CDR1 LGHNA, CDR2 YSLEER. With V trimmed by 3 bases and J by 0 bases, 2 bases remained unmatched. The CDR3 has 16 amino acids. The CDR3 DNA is TGCGCCAGCAGCCATCGACAGGGGGCGAACACCGGGGAGCTGTTTTTT. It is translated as CASSHRQGANTGELFF.

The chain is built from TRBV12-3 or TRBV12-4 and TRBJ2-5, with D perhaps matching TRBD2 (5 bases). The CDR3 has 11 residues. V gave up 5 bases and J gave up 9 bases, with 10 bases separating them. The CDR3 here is CASSETGSQYF. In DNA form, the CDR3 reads TGTGCCAGCAGTGAGACGGGGTCCCAGTACTTC.

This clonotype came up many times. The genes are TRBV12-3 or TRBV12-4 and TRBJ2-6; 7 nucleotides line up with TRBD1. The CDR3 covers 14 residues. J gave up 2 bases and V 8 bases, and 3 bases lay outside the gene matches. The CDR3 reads CASGQGAGANVLTF. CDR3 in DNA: TGTGCCAGCGGGCAGGGGGCTGGGGCCAACGTCCTGACTTTC.

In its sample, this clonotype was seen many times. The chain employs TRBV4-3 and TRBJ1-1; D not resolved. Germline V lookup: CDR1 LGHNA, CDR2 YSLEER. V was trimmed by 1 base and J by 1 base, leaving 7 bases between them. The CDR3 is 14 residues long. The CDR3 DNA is TGCGCCAGCAGCCAAGGCATAGGGAACACTGAAGCTTTCTTT. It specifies CASSQGIGNTEAFF.

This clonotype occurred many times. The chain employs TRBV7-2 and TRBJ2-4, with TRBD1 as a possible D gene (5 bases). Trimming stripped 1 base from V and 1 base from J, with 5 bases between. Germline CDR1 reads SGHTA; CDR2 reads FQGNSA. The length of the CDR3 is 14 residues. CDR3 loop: CASSLEGAKNIQYF. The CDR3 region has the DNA TGTGCCAGCAGCTTAGAGGGGGCCAAAAACATTCAGTACTTC.

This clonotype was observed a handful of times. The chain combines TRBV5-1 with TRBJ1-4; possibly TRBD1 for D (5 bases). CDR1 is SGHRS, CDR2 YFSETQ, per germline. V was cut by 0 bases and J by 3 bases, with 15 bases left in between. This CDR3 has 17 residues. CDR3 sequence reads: CASSLADTGVPNEKLFF. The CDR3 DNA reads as TGCGCCAGCAGCTTGGCCGACACGGGGGTACCTAATGAAAAACTGTTTTTT.

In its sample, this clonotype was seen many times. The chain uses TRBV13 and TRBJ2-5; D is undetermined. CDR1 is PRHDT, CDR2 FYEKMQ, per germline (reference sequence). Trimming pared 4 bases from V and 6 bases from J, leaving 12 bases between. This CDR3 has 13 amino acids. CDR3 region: CASSSRVLQTQYF. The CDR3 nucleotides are TGTGCCAGCAGCTCACGTGTGTTACAGACCCAGTACTTC.

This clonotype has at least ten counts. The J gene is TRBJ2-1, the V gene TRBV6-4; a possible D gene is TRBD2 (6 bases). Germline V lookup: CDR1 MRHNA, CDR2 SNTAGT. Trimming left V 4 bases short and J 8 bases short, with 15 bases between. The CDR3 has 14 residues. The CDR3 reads CASSGPGLRDEQFF. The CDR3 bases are TGTGCCAGCAGTGGACCGGGACTCAGAGATGAGCAGTTCTTC.

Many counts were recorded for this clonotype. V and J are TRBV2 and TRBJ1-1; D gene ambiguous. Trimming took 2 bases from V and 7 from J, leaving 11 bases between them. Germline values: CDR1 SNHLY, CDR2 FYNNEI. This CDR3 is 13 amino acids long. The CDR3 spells CASSELRVNEAFF. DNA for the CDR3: TGTGCCAGCAGTGAACTGAGGGTGAATGAAGCTTTCTTT.

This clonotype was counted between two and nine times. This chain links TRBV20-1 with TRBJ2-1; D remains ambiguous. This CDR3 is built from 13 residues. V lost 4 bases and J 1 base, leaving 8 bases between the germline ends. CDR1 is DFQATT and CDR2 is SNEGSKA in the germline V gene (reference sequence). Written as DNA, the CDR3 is TGCAGTGCTATTAGGGATTCCTACAATGAGCAGTTCTTC. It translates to CSAIRDSYNEQFF.

The CDR3 coding sequence is TGTGCCAGCAGCCTCGATCGGCCACCCCTCCACTTT. Encoded protein: CASSLDRPPLHF. This chain connects TRBV7-2 to TRBJ1-6; D remains ambiguous. This CDR3 has 12 residues. Germline V CDR1 and CDR2: SGHTA, FQGNSA. Trimming left V 5 bases short and J 11 bases short, with 10 bases between.

CDR3 sequence reads: CASSTGQGLNTEAFF. The DNA of the CDR3 is TGCGCCAGCAGCACTGGACAGGGGCTGAACACTGAAGCTTTCTTT. The chain couples TRBV5-1 to TRBJ1-1, with 9 nucleotides matching TRBD1. Trimming removed 4 bases from V and 0 bases from J; junction bases left unmatched: 4. The CDR3 sequence is 15 residues long. The germline gives CDR1 SGHRS, CDR2 YFSETQ.